The 20 T cell receptor beta chains below all came from one sample that was sequenced in a study of T cell repertoires in cytomegalovirus infection. Using its own MiXCR run on the reads, TCRdb lists one record per CDR3 protein. The data show around 740,000 distinct CDR3 sequences, with approximately 34% seen just once and 2.8% held by the top ten. Sample: PBMCs. These receptor sequences come from a human donor in good health (CMV status not recorded). Some clones in this sample may be carry-over from other donors' samples.

This clonotype was counted a few times. The chain combines TRBV18 with TRBJ2-7; D gene unclear. Germline V gives CDR1 KGHSH, CDR2 LQKENI. This CDR3 contains 15 residues. Trimming removed 3 bases from V and 6 bases from J, with 18 bases in between. In nucleotides, the CDR3 is TGTGCCAGCTCACCCCAAGGGCAGGCGGTCGGCGAGCAGTACTTC. This encodes CASSPQGQAVGEQYF.

The genes are TRBV6-6 and TRBJ2-3; 8 bases map to TRBD1. From germline, CDR1 is MNHNY and CDR2 SVGAGI (reference sequence). The trim removed 6 bases at V and 0 bases at J, leaving 5 bases unmatched. The CDR3 totals 15 residues. The CDR3 reads CASRDRDRSTDTQYF. DNA of the CDR3: TGTGCCAGCAGGGACCGGGACAGGAGCACAGATACGCAGTATTTT.

This clonotype was detected a few times. The genes are TRBV6-2 or TRBV6-3 and TRBJ1-5, with TRBD1 identical over 7 bases. CDR3 length: 13 amino acids. V shed 8 bases, J shed 3 bases, and the junction held 4 bases outside the gene matches. Germline-derived CDR1 and CDR2 are MNHEY and SVGEGT. CDR3 sequence reads: CASETGNNQPQHF. CDR3 nucleotides: TGTGCCAGCGAGACAGGGAACAATCAGCCCCAGCATTTT.

The chain recombines TRBV7-8 with TRBJ2-7, with D unresolved. Germline V gene lookup returns CDR1 SGHVS and CDR2 FQNEAQ. This CDR3 has 14 residues. Trimming removed 2 bases from V and 5 bases from J, with 13 bases in between. Here the CDR3 reads CASSLTVLLDEQYF. CDR3 nucleotides: TGTGCCAGCAGCTTAACGGTTCTCCTAGACGAGCAGTACTTC. Based on the CDR3 plus reference TRBV7-8 and TRBJ2-7, the full variable domain is GAGVSQSPRYKVAKRGQDVALRCDPISGHVSLFWYQQALGQGPEFLTYFQNEAQLDKSGLPSDRFFAERPEGSVSTLKIQRTQQEDSAVYLCASSLTVLLDEQYFGPGTRLTVT.

CDR3 region: CASSLRLPYNEQFF. The CDR3, as DNA: TGTGCCAGCAGCTTACGCTTACCTTACAATGAGCAGTTCTTC. The chain links TRBV7-9 to TRBJ2-1; D gene ambiguous. CDR3 length: 14 amino acids. V was cut by 2 bases and J by 4 bases, with 9 bases left in between. Germline V gives CDR1 SEHNR, CDR2 FQNEAQ (reference sequence).

In this sample, this clonotype turned up a few times. This sequence joins TRBV6-6 and TRBJ1-2; 7 bases are shared with TRBD1. Trimming at V came to 7 bases and at J to 3 bases, leaving 2 bases not matched to a gene. Germline values: CDR1 MNHNY, CDR2 SVGAGI (reference sequence). The CDR3 covers 12 residues. DNA of the CDR3: TGTGCCAGCATGCAGGGGGACTATGGCTACACCTTC. It specifies CASMQGDYGYTF.

CDR3 in DNA: TGTGCCAGCAGCTCCTTCCTCGGGACAGAGTCCTACGAGCAGTACTTC. It specifies CASSSFLGTESYEQYF. The chain joins TRBV5-8 to TRBJ2-7, with 7 positions matching TRBD1. CDR3 size: 16 residues. Germline loops: CDR1 SGHTS, CDR2 YDEGEE. V dropped 3 bases and J dropped 1; count of bases not matched to a gene: 10.

This clonotype was counted between two and nine times. The genes are TRBV6-6 and TRBJ1-3; TRBD1 aligns across 8 bases. The CDR3 covers 18 residues. The germline V gene encodes CDR1 MNHNY and CDR2 SVGAGI (reference sequence). J was trimmed by 1 base and V by 3 bases; bases with no gene match: 11. CDR3 sequence (DNA): TGTGCCAGCAGTTATGATCGGACAGGGCCGCTTTCTGGAAACACCATATATTTT. This gives the protein CASSYDRTGPLSGNTIYF.

About this clonotype: A read error may be the cause here, since a much bigger clone is one base away. The chain recombines TRBV7-2 with TRBJ1-1, with no clear D. The CDR3 consists of 14 residues. Germline V gene data show CDR1 as SGHTA and CDR2 as FQGNSA. With 5 bases removed from V and 4 bases from J, the gap between germline ends came to 14 bases. As DNA, the CDR3 is TGTGCCAGCAGCCCCATCGTGGTGGGCACTGAAGCTTTCTTT. This sequence encodes CASSPIVVGTEAFF.

This clonotype was observed a handful of times. The chain employs TRBV7-2 and TRBJ2-6; 16 bases align to TRBD2. The germline CDR1 and CDR2 sequences are SGHTA and FQGNSA. Trimming at V came to 6 bases and at J to 0 bases, leaving 14 bases not matched to a gene. This CDR3 spans 22 amino acids. In DNA form, the CDR3 reads TGTGCCAGCAGTCACAAACCTCCGGGACTAGCGGGAGGGCCCTCTGGGGCCAACGTCCTGACTTTC. Translated, it gives CASSHKPPGLAGGPSGANVLTF.

This clonotype came up a few times. The chain joins TRBV10-3 to TRBJ1-6; D call uncertain. Deletions cut 7 bases from V and 6 bases from J, with 10 bases between. CDR1 is ENHRY, CDR2 SYGVKD, per germline. The CDR3 sequence is 13 residues long. CDR3 nucleotide sequence: TGTGCCATCAATCACCACCTTAATTCACCCCTCCACTTT. It translates to CAINHHLNSPLHF.

This clonotype has a count of ten or more. CDR3 nucleotide sequence: TGTGCCAGCAGCTTATTTAGTCGGGCAGGGGGTTTGAACACTGAAGCTTTCTTT. Translation: CASSLFSRAGGLNTEAFF. The V and J genes are TRBV7-8 and TRBJ1-1, with TRBD1 matching over 7 bases. The CDR3 sequence is 18 residues long. V shed 2 bases and J 0 bases; nucleotides not matched to a gene: 12. CDR1 is SGHVS and CDR2 is FQNEAQ in the germline V gene.

Comments on this clonotype: The junction does not match germline at one end; this may be a read error. The V gene is TRBV11-2, the J gene TRBJ2-7; TRBD1 is a possible D gene (5 bases). Germline lookup yields CDR1 SGHAT and CDR2 FQNNGV. The CDR3 has 14 residues. CDR3 DNA sequence: TGTGCCAGCAGCTCGCAGGGATTTTCCTACGAGCAGTACTTT. It yields the protein CASSSQGFSYEQYF.

This clonotype appeared a few times. This chain uses TRBV5-1 with TRBJ2-3; no reliable D call. Germline CDR1 and CDR2: SGHRS and YFSETQ. V lost 9 bases and J 6 bases, leaving 14 bases between the germline ends. CDR3 length equals 12 residues. CDR3 residues: CATSFRADTQYF. The CDR3 DNA follows: TGCGCCACCAGTTTCCGGGCGGATACGCAGTATTTT. Supplemented by reference TRBV5-1 and TRBJ2-3, the full variable domain reads KAGVTQTPRYLIKTRGQQVTLSCSPISGHRSVSWYQQTPGQGLQFLFEYFSETQRNKGNFPGRFSGRQFSNSRSEMNVSTLELGDSALYLCATSFRADTQYFGPGTRLTVL.

The rearrangement uses TRBV7-3 and TRBJ2-2; no firm D call. This CDR3 contains 13 residues. The germline gives CDR1 SGHTA, CDR2 FQGTGA. The DNA of the CDR3 is TGTTACAGCAGCTTATCAGGCGGCGGGGAGCTGTTTTTT. As protein: CYSSLSGGGELFF.

The rearrangement joins TRBV12-3 or TRBV12-4 to TRBJ1-4; perhaps TRBD1 as D (5 bases). V lost 5 bases and J 10 bases, leaving 14 bases between the germline ends. The CDR3 has 13 amino acids. The CDR3 DNA sequence: TGTGCCAGCAGTCTCCCCCTCGGGGGAAAACTGTTTTTT. Its protein product is CASSLPLGGKLFF.

This chain joins TRBV6-2 or TRBV6-3 and TRBJ1-1; D unresolved. Germline V gives CDR1 MNHEY, CDR2 SVGEGT. V lost 10 bases, J lost 1 base, and 13 bases lay in between. This CDR3 region has 13 residues. The CDR3 spells CATSPTGNTEAFF. In DNA, the CDR3 is TGTGCCACTAGTCCGACGGGGAACACTGAAGCTTTCTTT.

The rearrangement links TRBV6-1 to TRBJ1-3, with D maybe TRBD1 (5 bases). This CDR3 is built from 13 residues. Per germline, CDR1 MNHNS and CDR2 SASEGT. The V end was cut by 9 bases, the J end by 0 bases, with 9 bases between. CDR3: CASTTGSGNTIYF. The CDR3 coding sequence is TGTGCCAGTACCACAGGCTCTGGAAACACCATATATTTT.

The chain has TRBV12-3 or TRBV12-4 and TRBJ1-2, with TRBD1 as a possible D gene (6 bases). CDR3 length: 13 residues. V shed 5 bases and J shed 2 bases, with 9 bases lying between them. As DNA, the CDR3 is TGTGCCAGCAGTCACGGACAGAACTATGGCTACACCTTC. This sequence encodes CASSHGQNYGYTF.

This clonotype was seen more than once but under ten times. The CDR3 bases are TGTGCCAGCAGTTACGGAACCCAGTACTTC. It encodes CASSYGTQYF. The V call is TRBV6-1, the J call TRBJ2-5; D unclear. Germline V gene sequence: CDR1 MNHNS, CDR2 SASEGT. This CDR3 region has 10 residues. V lost 5 bases, J lost 8 bases, and 6 bases lay in between.